Following are 5 T cell receptor beta chains from one sample sequenced in a study of human T cells and chemical hapten exposure. The time point was: patch test 1, 2 weeks after DPC sensitization. Treatment meaning: therapeutic diphenylcyclopropenone sensitization with weekly scalp DPC. TCRdb passed the RACE reads through MiXCR, listing each CDR3 protein once. The table shows 80,000 to 100,000 distinct CDR3 sequences, with 7.5% to 9.5% occurring only once. Sequencing was performed on whole blood, taken in connection with sensitization to the hapten diphenylcyclopropenone (DPC). Every receptor here comes from a woman in her 30s with alopecia areata. Some clones in this sample may be carry-over from other donors' samples.

Ten or more counts support this clonotype. V is TRBV6-1 and J is TRBJ2-7; D unclear. Germline V lookup: CDR1 MNHNS, CDR2 SASEGT. V lost 7 bases and J lost 7, with 23 bases in between. The CDR3 consists of 15 residues. The CDR3 DNA is TGTGCCAGCATGGGTTCCGGGCTCCGGCGTGGGGAGCAGTACTTC. Amino acids: CASMGSGLRRGEQYF.

This clonotype was observed many times. V usage is TRBV3-1 and J usage is TRBJ1-1; no definite D call. The V end was cut by 3 bases, the J end by 1 base, with 0 bases between. This CDR3 has 11 residues. Germline V gives CDR1 LGHDT, CDR2 YNNKEL (reference sequence). CDR3 loop: CASSQNTEAFF. Here the CDR3 DNA reads TGTGCCAGCAGCCAGAACACTGAAGCTTTCTTT.

In this sample, this clonotype turned up many times. V usage is TRBV7-2 and J usage is TRBJ2-3; 9 bases line up with TRBD1. The V gene end was trimmed by 7 bases and the J gene end by 2 bases; junction bases not matched to a gene: 4. Germline V gene data show CDR1 as SGHTA and CDR2 as FQGNSA. The CDR3 has 14 amino acids. CDR3 protein: CASTDRGPTDTQYF. The CDR3, as DNA: TGTGCCAGCACGGACAGGGGCCCCACAGATACGCAGTATTTT. Full variable domain (outside the CDR3, taken from reference TRBV7-2 and TRBJ2-3): GAGVSQSPSNKVTEKGKDVELRCDPISGHTALYWYRQSLGQGLEFLIYFQGNSAPDKSGLPSDRFSAERTGGSVSTLTIQRTQQEDSAVYLCASTDRGPTDTQYFGPGTRLTVL.

There are a few counts of this clonotype. The chain links TRBV18 to TRBJ2-7, with D perhaps matching TRBD2 (6 bases). The CDR3 loop spans 15 amino acids. Trimming stripped 3 bases from V and 5 bases from J, with 17 bases between. Germline CDR1 KGHSH, CDR2 LQKENI. This CDR3 is CASSPDYLRIHEQYF. In nucleotides, the CDR3 is TGTGCCAGCTCACCGGACTACCTGAGGATCCACGAGCAGTACTTC.

This clonotype was recorded a few times. The V call is TRBV7-2, the J call TRBJ2-7; the D gene is possibly TRBD2 (7 bases). Germline lookup yields CDR1 SGHTA and CDR2 FQGNSA. The CDR3 totals 15 residues. With 1 base removed from V and 0 bases from J, the gap between germline ends came to 10 bases. This chain's CDR3 is CASSLGGGYSYEQYF. The CDR3 DNA is TGTGCCAGCAGCTTAGGGGGGGGCTACTCCTACGAGCAGTACTTC.